The clone carrying this T cell receptor beta chain was seen many times. Antigen specificity is unknown. The sample is drawn from a study of response to subunit inactivated influenza vaccine. Findings and limits, study-wide: Few additional T cells are recruited per seasonal influenza vaccination, authors suggested.

TCRdb ran MiXCR on the RT-PCR reads and lists one entry per CDR3 protein. The table records a few hundred thousand distinct CDR3 sequences, less than 15% of them present only once. Trimming shortened V by 1 base and J by 2 bases, and 5 bases separated the two germline ends. Germline CDR1 and CDR2: MNHEY and SMNVEV (reference sequence). The CDR3 contains 13 residues. This specimen consisted of PBMCs from blood, obtained approximately 13 days after vaccination. The receptor was derived from a man aged 45 to 65 who received an inactivated influenza vaccine. The V call is TRBV27, the J call TRBJ2-5, with D uncertain. The CDR3 loop reads CASSLLGQETQYF. The CDR3 bases are TGTGCCAGCAGTTTATTAGGTCAAGAGACCCAGTACTTC.